This T cell receptor beta chain came from a study of cytomegalovirus exposure and HLA in healthy donors. The CDR3 runs to 14 residues. V was shortened by 6 bases and J by 0 bases, with 12 bases between the two germline ends. From germline, CDR1 is KGHSH and CDR2 LQKENI. The primer mix had 60 Vbeta and 13 Jbeta primers. The data were produced by immunoSEQ multiplex PCR, yet TCRdb's version contains in-frame clones alone and is incomplete. Of about 150,000 clones in the sample, approximately 70% were seen once. Sequenced sample: PBMCs. The J gene is TRBJ2-7, the V gene TRBV18, with D uncertain. The receptor's source is a young woman in good health and CMV-seronegative. CDR3 loop: CASSLRPDSYEQYV. The CDR3 region has the DNA TGTGCCAGCTCCCTCCGCCCGGACTCCTACGAGCAGTACGTC.